Below, 22 T cell receptor beta chains from the same sample are listed, as sequenced in a study of cytomegalovirus exposure and HLA in healthy donors. PCR involved 60 Vbeta and 13 Jbeta primers. Clones were read by immunoSEQ multiplex PCR, and TCRdb kept only the in-frame ones, dropping some. The repertoire holds over 130,000 clones, with 60% to 85% as singletons. The specimen sequenced was PBMCs. The receptors were sampled from a man over 45 in good health and CMV-seropositive.

The V and J genes are TRBV4-1 and TRBJ2-7, with 10 bases matching TRBD2. J gave up 1 base and V 3 bases, and 12 bases lay outside the gene matches. Germline-derived CDR1 and CDR2 are MGHRA and YSYEKL. The CDR3 has 18 amino acids. In nucleotides, the CDR3 is TGCGCCAGCAGCCAGGAAGGAACAACTAGCGGGGAATCCTACGAGCAGTACTTC. This translates into CASSQEGTTSGESYEQYF.

The chain is built from TRBV6-1 and TRBJ2-4; 8 bases match TRBD1. Germline V gives CDR1 MNHNS, CDR2 SASEGT. The CDR3 totals 12 residues. V lost 6 bases and J lost 8; bases outside the gene matches: 3. The CDR3 reads CASSSQGDIQYF. The CDR3 DNA sequence: TGTGCCAGCAGCTCACAGGGGGACATTCAGTACTTC.

V usage is TRBV29-1 and J usage is TRBJ1-2; 9 bases line up with TRBD1. The CDR3 runs to 13 residues. Germline CDR1 is SQVTM and CDR2 is ANQGSEA. V lost 4 bases and J lost 5; bases outside the gene matches: 5. In DNA, the CDR3 is TGCAGCGTTGCCCATGGACAGGGGTATGGCTACACCTTC. Amino acid sequence: CSVAHGQGYGYTF.

This chain joins TRBV2 and TRBJ2-6, with D unresolved. The germline V and J ends were trimmed by 3 bases and 1 base, with 7 bases remaining between them. Germline loops: CDR1 SNHLY, CDR2 FYNNEI. CDR3 length: 15 residues. Here the CDR3 reads CASSDDKSGANVLTF. CDR3 in DNA: TGTGCCAGCAGTGACGACAAGTCTGGGGCCAACGTCCTGACTTTC.

The chain has TRBV27 and TRBJ1-1; no firm D call. Germline CDR1 is MNHEY and CDR2 is SMNVEV (reference sequence). The CDR3 contains 13 residues. Trimming pared 3 bases from V and 2 bases from J, leaving 7 bases between. CDR3 sequence reads: CASSLASNTEAFF. The CDR3 nucleotides are TGTGCCAGCAGTTTGGCATCAAACACTGAAGCTTTCTTT.

The chain uses TRBV2 and TRBJ1-2, with 7 bases lining up with TRBD1. CDR3 length: 12 residues. Unmatched junction bases numbered 3, after V lost 8 bases and J lost 3 bases. CDR1 is SNHLY and CDR2 is FYNNEI in the germline V gene. CDR3 in DNA: TGTGCCAGCGGAGACAGGGACTATGGCTACACCTTC. Translated, it gives CASGDRDYGYTF.

V usage is TRBV6-1 and J usage is TRBJ1-6; 9 bases are a match to TRBD1. Trimming took 4 bases from V and 5 from J; bases not matched to a gene: 9. Germline V gene data show CDR1 as MNHNS and CDR2 as SASEGT. There are 17 residues in the CDR3. The CDR3, as DNA: TGTGCCAGCAGTGCCAAAACAGGGGGCGAAAATAATTCACCCCTCCACTTT. This translates into CASSAKTGGENNSPLHF.

The V gene is TRBV7-9, the J gene TRBJ2-3; perhaps TRBD1 as D (5 bases). From germline, CDR1 is SEHNR and CDR2 FQNEAQ (reference sequence). V was cut by 3 bases and J by 1 base, with 11 bases left in between. There are 15 residues in the CDR3. CDR3 DNA: TGTGCCAGCAGCTTGAAGGGGTCTGGCACAGATACGCAGTATTTT. Its translation is CASSLKGSGTDTQYF.

V and J are TRBV11-3 and TRBJ2-7, with TRBD1 matching over 9 bases. V trimming: 5 bases; J trimming: 5 bases; junction bases outside the gene matches: 16. This CDR3 has 17 residues. The germline CDR1 and CDR2 sequences are SGHNT and YENEEA. The CDR3 loop is CASSTGQGRAENHEQYF. The CDR3 DNA follows: TGTGCCAGCAGCACGGGACAGGGTAGGGCGGAGAACCACGAGCAGTACTTC.

Note on this clone: The junction does not match germline at one end; this may be a read error. This chain joins TRBV5-8 and TRBJ2-1, with TRBD1 as a possible D gene (5 bases). In germline, CDR1 is SGHTS, CDR2 YDEGEE. The CDR3 has 11 amino acids. CDR3: CASSLSGAAVF. Here the CDR3 DNA reads TGTGCCAGCAGCTTGAGTGGGGCAGCCGTCTTC.

The chain joins TRBV4-1 to TRBJ2-7; TRBD2 matches 11 bases. V dropped 0 bases and J dropped 4; count of bases not matched to a gene: 11. Germline assignment: CDR1 MGHRA and CDR2 YSYEKL. This CDR3 contains 18 residues. The CDR3 is CASSQEGTTSGENYEQYF. The CDR3 nucleotides read TGCGCCAGCAGCCAAGAAGGGACGACTAGCGGGGAGAATTACGAGCAGTACTTC.

The J gene is TRBJ2-1, the V gene TRBV5-1; 8 bases are a match to TRBD2. With V trimmed by 0 bases and J by 7 bases, 6 bases remained unmatched. CDR1 is SGHRS, CDR2 YFSETQ, per germline. The CDR3 extends over 15 amino acids. In DNA, the CDR3 is TGCGCCAGCAGCTTGGCCCAGCGGGAGTGGAATGAGCAGTTCTTC. This sequence encodes CASSLAQREWNEQFF.

This rearrangement joins TRBV28 to TRBJ1-2; a possible D gene is TRBD1 (6 bases). V lost 1 base to trimming and J lost 5 bases, with 11 bases between them. This CDR3 has 14 amino acids. Per germline, CDR1 MDHEN and CDR2 SYDVKM. CDR3: CASSLSAGVYGYTF. CDR3 in DNA: TGTGCCAGCAGTTTATCCGCAGGGGTGTATGGCTACACCTTC.

This chain joins TRBV19 and TRBJ1-5; D possibly corresponds to TRBD1 (6 bases). The CDR3 is made up of 14 amino acids. V was clipped by 0 bases and J by 7 bases, with 10 bases between them. The germline V gene encodes CDR1 LNHDA and CDR2 SQIVND (reference sequence). The CDR3 nucleotides read TGTGCCAGTAGTATAGAGTTAAGGGGGCAGCCCCAGCATTTT. Its protein is CASSIELRGQPQHF.

The count of this clone is one. V usage is TRBV5-4 and J usage is TRBJ2-2; 10 bases match TRBD2. Germline CDR1 is SGHNT and CDR2 is YYREEE (reference sequence). The J segment lost 5 bases and the V segment lost 4 bases, leaving 8 bases of the junction unmatched. The CDR3 consists of 16 residues. CDR3 amino acids: CASSDSSGSITGELFF. The CDR3 DNA reads as TGTGCCAGCAGCGACTCTAGCGGGAGTATTACCGGGGAGCTGTTTTTT.

V and J are TRBV18 and TRBJ1-1, with 9 bases lining up with TRBD1. The CDR3 sequence is 17 residues long. Trimming removed 2 bases from V and 4 bases from J; junction bases left unmatched: 11. Looked up from germline, CDR1 is KGHSH and CDR2 is LQKENI. Written as DNA, the CDR3 is TGTGCCAGCTCACCAAAGGTACCAGGACAGGGGAGCACTGAAGCTTTCTTT. This sequence encodes CASSPKVPGQGSTEAFF.

The chain is built from TRBV28 and TRBJ2-7, with unresolved D. This CDR3 has 15 residues. Looked up from germline, CDR1 is MDHEN and CDR2 is SYDVKM. The germline V and J ends were trimmed by 2 bases and 0 bases, with 11 bases remaining between them. CDR3 coding DNA: TGTGCCAGCAGTTTACCGATCTCGAGCTCCTACGAGCAGTACTTC. Translation: CASSLPISSSYEQYF. The variable domain in full, completed from reference TRBV28 and TRBJ2-7, reads DVKVTQSSRYLVKRTGEKVFLECVQDMDHENMFWYRQDPGLGLRLIYFSYDVKMKEKGDIPEGYSVSREKKERFSLILESASTNQTSMYLCASSLPISSSYEQYFGPGTRLTVT.

This clone came up a few times. The gene calls are TRBV29-1 and TRBJ2-1; D is unresolved. Germline V gene sequence: CDR1 SQVTM, CDR2 ANQGSEA. The CDR3 runs to 14 residues. V was shortened by 8 bases and J by 2 bases, with 16 bases between the two germline ends. The DNA of the CDR3 is TGCAGCCTTGGACGTCAGGCCCCCTACAATGAGCAGTTCTTC. Translated, it gives CSLGRQAPYNEQFF.

V and J are TRBV7-9 and TRBJ2-1; TRBD2 might be the D (5 bases). Looked up from germline, CDR1 is SEHNR and CDR2 is FQNEAQ (reference sequence). The CDR3 extends over 16 amino acids. The V end was cut by 1 base, the J end by 0 bases, with 10 bases between. This CDR3 reads CASSLGVGSSYNEQFF. Here the CDR3 DNA reads TGTGCCAGCAGCTTAGGGGTGGGGAGCTCCTACAATGAGCAGTTCTTC.

The chain recombines TRBV30 with TRBJ1-2, with a possible D match to TRBD1 (5 bases). The CDR3 consists of 13 residues. CDR1 and CDR2 (germline): GTSNPN, SVGIG (reference sequence). V lost 3 bases to trimming and J lost 7 bases, with 15 bases between them. CDR3 amino acids: CAWSPLLGLGYTF. The CDR3, as DNA: TGTGCCTGGAGCCCTCTCCTGGGGCTTGGCTACACCTTC.

This clone was seen only once. This rearrangement joins TRBV19 to TRBJ1-4; no clear D. This CDR3 region has 15 residues. The V end lost 3 bases, the J end lost 0 bases, and 8 bases lay between the germline ends. Germline-derived CDR1 and CDR2 are LNHDA and SQIVND (reference sequence). The DNA for the CDR3 is TGTGCCAGTAGTATTAATCGGGCAACTAATGAAAAACTGTTTTTT. Translated: CASSINRATNEKLFF.

V gene TRBV12-5 combines with J gene TRBJ2-1; TRBD2 agrees at 11 bases. Germline V lookup: CDR1 LGHNT, CDR2 FRNRAP. The V segment lost 2 bases and the J segment 6 bases; nucleotides outside the gene matches: 0. There are 14 residues in the CDR3. The DNA of the CDR3 is TGTGCTAGTGGTTTGACTAGCGGGGGCAATGAGCAGTTCTTC. It is translated as CASGLTSGGNEQFF.